This T cell receptor beta chain was found in a study of monozygotic twins with inflammatory bowel disease. In germline, CDR1 is DFQATT, CDR2 SNEGSKA (reference sequence). The CDR3 sequence is 13 residues long. cDNA was made in eight separate reactions per sample. TCRdb reprocessed the 5' RACE reads and reports one entry per CDR3 protein, with no DNA. The repertoire table contains a few hundred thousand distinct CDR3 sequences. In the case of this clonotype: Its antigen is currently unknown.

The study's findings and limits: Other individuals had fewer clonotypes in common with IBD patients than with healthy twins, especially with disease activity.

The rearrangement uses TRBV20-1 and TRBJ1-2; no DNA is available, so the TRBD1 call from TCRdb remains unchecked. The TCR originated in a human donor with ulcerative colitis or Crohn's disease, or a healthy co-twin of an affected twin (not recorded which). The sequencing sample was made of blood. The CDR3 region is CSARDSYSYGYTF.